This TCR beta chain stems from a study of cytomegalovirus exposure and HLA in healthy donors. Study-level results: In an earlier analysis, most TCR beta V segments were productive about 87% or about 30% of the time. Accurate prediction of most subjects' HLA-A and HLA-B alleles from TCR beta sequences was reported. Later analysis reportedly placed an Asian-associated ancestry cluster below the approximately 730-donor mean in N-insertions.

The PCR employed 60 Vbeta primers together with 13 Jbeta primers. Assay used: immunoSEQ multiplex PCR; TCRdb lists only in-frame clones, some missing. The repertoire consists of under 140,000 clones, with approximately 82% occurring once and the leading ten covering roughly an eighth. As for this clone: The antigen is undetermined. Other DNA sequences of this sample code for an identical CDR3.

The sequencing input was PBMCs. The clonotype comes from a man aged 30-40 years in good health and CMV-seropositive.

The CDR3 here is CASSPSTGGYEQYF. In nucleotides, the CDR3 is TGTGCCAGCAGTCCTTCGACAGGGGGCTACGAGCAGTACTTC. The chain links TRBV28 to TRBJ2-7; the match to TRBD1 covers 9 bases. The trim removed 5 bases at V and 3 bases at J, leaving 5 bases unmatched. This CDR3 is built from 14 residues. Germline V CDR1 and CDR2: MDHEN, SYDVKM.